A single sample gave rise to the 9 T cell receptor beta chains below, sequenced in a study of cytomegalovirus exposure and HLA in healthy donors. The primer mix had 60 Vbeta and 13 Jbeta primers. Libraries were prepared by immunoSEQ multiplex PCR; TCRdb keeps only in-frame clonotypes and omits some of them. Among about 150,000 clones listed, 80% were seen once. The sample taken for sequencing was PBMCs. Source of these receptors: a man aged 25 to 40 in good health and CMV-seropositive.

This chain uses TRBV4-3 with TRBJ1-5; maybe TRBD1 (6 bases). The CDR3 has 16 amino acids. Per germline, CDR1 LGHNA and CDR2 YSLEER. The germline V and J ends were trimmed by 0 bases and 2 bases, with 11 bases remaining between them. CDR3 in amino acids: CASSQDAGAGNQPQHF. CDR3 DNA sequence: TGCGCCAGCAGCCAAGACGCAGGGGCAGGCAATCAGCCCCAGCATTTT.

The V and J genes are TRBV6-1 and TRBJ1-1; tentatively, D is TRBD1 (5 bases). This CDR3 is built from 12 residues. V lost 6 bases to trimming and J lost 5 bases, with 10 bases between them. Germline-derived CDR1 and CDR2 are MNHNS and SASEGT. CDR3 DNA: TGTGCCAGCAGGGTCAGGGATACTGAAGCTTTCTTT. It encodes CASRVRDTEAFF.

This clone was observed a single time. The chain joins TRBV28 to TRBJ1-2; 8 bases line up with TRBD1. J was trimmed by 4 bases and V by 8 bases; bases with no gene match: 9. The CDR3 totals 14 residues. Germline V gene lookup returns CDR1 MDHEN and CDR2 SYDVKM. The chain's CDR3 is CASGLGRGLYGYTF. The CDR3, as DNA: TGTGCCAGCGGACTCGGCAGGGGGCTCTATGGCTACACCTTC.

The chain links TRBV5-5 to TRBJ2-6, with D perhaps matching TRBD2 (6 bases). CDR3 length equals 16 residues. Trimming cost V 2 bases and J 4 bases, with 13 bases left between them. Germline-derived CDR1 and CDR2 are SGHKS and YYEKEE (reference sequence). CDR3 DNA sequence: TGTGCCAGCAGCTTTCTTCGGGAGTCAGGGGCCAACGTCCTGACTTTC. The encoded protein is CASSFLRESGANVLTF. Together with reference TRBV5-5 and TRBJ2-6, the CDR3 gives the full variable domain: DAGVTQSPTHLIKTRGQQVTLRCSPISGHKSVSWYQQVLGQGPQFIFQYYEKEERGRGNFPDRFSARQFPNYSSELNVNALLLGDSALYLCASSFLRESGANVLTFGAGSRLTVL.

The rearrangement joins TRBV5-6 to TRBJ2-1, with a tentative D call TRBD2 (6 bases). V shed 6 bases and J shed 3 bases, with 16 bases lying between them. The CDR3 contains 15 residues. Germline assignment: CDR1 SGHDT and CDR2 YYEEEE. CDR3 sequence (DNA): TGTGCCAGCACCGCCGGATGGGGAGGCTACAATGAGCAGTTCTTC. Translation: CASTAGWGGYNEQFF.

This rearrangement joins TRBV9 to TRBJ1-4; TRBD1 might be the D (5 bases). This CDR3 is built from 17 residues. Trimming took 2 bases from V and 0 from J, leaving 14 bases between them. CDR1 is SGDLS and CDR2 is YYNGEE in the germline V gene. CDR3 protein: CASSVGPLRSTNEKLFF. The CDR3 nucleotides read TGTGCCAGCAGCGTGGGGCCCCTACGCTCAACTAATGAAAAACTGTTTTTT. The full variable domain, completed using reference TRBV9 and TRBJ1-4, is DSGVTQTPKHLITATGQRVTLRCSPRSGDLSVYWYQQSLDQGLQFLIQYYNGEERAKGNILERFSAQQFPDLHSELNLSSLELGDSALYFCASSVGPLRSTNEKLFFGSGTQLSVL.

This clone was found once. V usage is TRBV18 and J usage is TRBJ2-7, with 10 nucleotides matching TRBD2. Losses at the gene ends were 2 bases for V and 3 bases for J; bases not matched to a gene: 4. This CDR3 is built from 15 residues. Germline assignment: CDR1 KGHSH and CDR2 LQKENI. The CDR3 is CASSPGSGGYYEQYF. Written as DNA, the CDR3 is TGTGCCAGCTCACCAGGTAGCGGGGGGTACTACGAGCAGTACTTC.

The chain joins TRBV18 to TRBJ2-1, with 9 positions matching TRBD2. The CDR3 loop spans 14 amino acids. Germline CDR1 KGHSH, CDR2 LQKENI. Trimming cost V 4 bases and J 6 bases; bases outside gene matches: 4. Here the CDR3 reads CASSRLAGLNEQFF. Here the CDR3 DNA reads TGTGCCAGCTCACGCCTAGCGGGACTCAATGAGCAGTTCTTC.

This rearrangement joins TRBV28 to TRBJ2-5; D is possibly TRBD2 (6 bases). V lost 0 bases and J lost 1, with 12 bases in between. Germline assignment: CDR1 MDHEN and CDR2 SYDVKM. This CDR3 has 16 amino acids. CDR3 in DNA: TGTGCCAGCAGTTTATGGGTAGCCGGGGGCCAAGAGACCCAGTACTTC. Translation: CASSLWVAGGQETQYF.